The TCR beta chain described here comes from a study of technical replicates of blood from several donors. Sequenced by immunoSEQ multiplex PCR; TCRdb stores in-frame clones only, minus some. The sample lists 55,000 to 80,000 clones; around 97% were seen once. CDR1 and CDR2 from the germline V gene are SEHNR and FQNEAQ (reference sequence). Between the trimmed V and J ends, which lost 8 bases and 4 bases, there was a span of 12 bases. This CDR3 has 13 residues. The sequenced material came from T cells isolated from PBMCs. This receptor was obtained from a human donor in good health. The rearrangement uses TRBV7-9 and TRBJ2-1, with D unclear. The CDR3 sequence: CASEPKRYNEQFF. As DNA, the CDR3 is TGTGCCAGCGAACCCAAGAGATACAATGAGCAGTTCTTC.